This entry describes one T cell receptor beta chain. Its antigen is not known. Sequencing was performed with immunoSEQ multiplex PCR; in TCRdb, only in-frame clones are kept and a portion is missing. The sample includes approximately 30,000 clones, approximately 57% of them seen just once. Germline loops: CDR1 LNHDA, CDR2 SQIVND (reference sequence). CDR3 length: 14 amino acids. V was clipped by 9 bases and J by 0 bases, with 11 bases between them. These data come from a study of cytotoxic CD8 clonotypes in ibrutinib-treated CLL. Across the whole study: After median approximately 70 months, around 15 stayed in remission, approximately twelve progressed; responses about 24 partial, 2 complete. Response samples followed a median 12 months of treatment, range 6 to 36. General study results and limits: Sampling times differed between sustained-remission and progressing patients. T-cell clonality at baseline went above that of age-matched healthy donors and rose and fell with circulating CD8+ T-cell counts.

The V call is TRBV19, the J call TRBJ1-4; D possibly corresponds to TRBD1 (6 bases). The clonotype comes from a human donor with chronic lymphocytic leukemia. The sample here was PBMCs, taken before ibrutinib treatment. This chain's CDR3 is CASRGSATNEKLFF. CDR3 sequence (DNA): TGTGCCAGCAGGGGTAGTGCAACTAATGAAAAACTGTTTTTT. The variable domain in full, with the rest retrieved from reference TRBV19 and TRBJ1-4, is DGGITQSPKYLFRKEGQNVTLSCEQNLNHDAMYWYRQDPGQGLRLIYYSQIVNDFQKGDIAEGYSVSREKKESFPLTVTSAQKNPTAFYLCASRGSATNEKLFFGSGTQLSVL.